This T cell receptor (beta chain) was retrieved from a study of blood T cell repertoires in COVID-19. Study-level background: Cohort 3 recovered donors had two negative PCRs, clearance, or symptom resolution. The origin of the acute and convalescent COVID-19 samples was the United States, Italy and Spain. Sources were T cells, B-cell-depleted T cells, or PBMCs; the material itself was cDNA or gDNA.

Per the original data handling: Reference gene primers were amplified, and this amplification served to estimate nucleated cell counts. Assay: immunoSEQ multiplex PCR; the TCRdb copy retains only in-frame clones and omits some. Clone size and V and J calls were adopted from that table, with D and trimming inferred from the DNA. Of under 150,000 clones detected, around 82% appear once; the ten largest clones hold roughly 3.9%. V was cut by 0 bases and J by 2 bases, with 10 bases left in between. The germline V gene encodes CDR1 LNHDA and CDR2 SQIVND (reference sequence). The CDR3 length is 15 residues.

The sample consisted of PBMCs or T cells enriched from blood (not recorded which). V and J are TRBV19 and TRBJ2-5, with D tentatively TRBD2 (5 bases). The clonotype originates from a man aged 45 to 65 in a cohort exposed to, infected with or recovered from COVID-19 (not recorded which). CDR3 DNA sequence: TGTGCCAGTAGTATAGAGGGGAGCCGGCAAGAGACCCAGTACTTC. The encoded protein is CASSIEGSRQETQYF.